This T cell receptor beta chain was obtained from a study of identical twins. Broader study findings: Without tracking the same donors, conclusions rested on cross-sectional statistical analysis.

With respect to this clonotype: Its antigen is unidentified. Mismatch with germline at one junction end may stem from a read error.

The CDR3 loop spans 13 amino acids. Germline assignment: CDR1 MNHNS and CDR2 SASEGT. Carrying unique molecular identifiers, the cDNA also gained a universal primer site through template switching. TCRdb reprocessed the 5' RACE reads via MiXCR and lists one record per CDR3 protein. The sample holds about 520,000 distinct CDR3 sequences, roughly a fifth seen once. Separately, the same data were catalogued under a study of T cells expressing NK-cell markers. That work contributes: Most of the eight sequenced donors were HCMV-seropositive; one was seronegative. These clonotypes additionally ranked first within the CD3+CD56-NKG2C+ fraction of a handful of donors.

The sample was CD4+ T cells sorted from blood. This clonotype originated in a woman aged 18-29 years in good health. This sequence joins TRBV6-1 and TRBJ2-7; TRBD2 aligns across 13 bases. CDR3 sequence reads: CASSRTSGSPSRF. CDR3 DNA: TGTGCCAGCAGCCGGACTAGCGGGAGCCCCTCGCGCTTC.